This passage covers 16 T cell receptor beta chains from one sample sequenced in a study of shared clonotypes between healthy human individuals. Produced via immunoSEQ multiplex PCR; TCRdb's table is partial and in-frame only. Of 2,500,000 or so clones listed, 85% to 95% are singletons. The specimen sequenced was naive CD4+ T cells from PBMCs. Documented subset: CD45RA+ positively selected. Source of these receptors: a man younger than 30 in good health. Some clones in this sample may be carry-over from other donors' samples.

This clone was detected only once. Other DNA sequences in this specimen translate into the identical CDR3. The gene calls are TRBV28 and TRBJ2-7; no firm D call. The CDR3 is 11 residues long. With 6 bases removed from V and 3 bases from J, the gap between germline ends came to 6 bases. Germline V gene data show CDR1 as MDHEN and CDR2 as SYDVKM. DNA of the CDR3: TGTGCCAGCAGCAAGAGCTACGAGCAGTACTTC. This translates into CASSKSYEQYF.

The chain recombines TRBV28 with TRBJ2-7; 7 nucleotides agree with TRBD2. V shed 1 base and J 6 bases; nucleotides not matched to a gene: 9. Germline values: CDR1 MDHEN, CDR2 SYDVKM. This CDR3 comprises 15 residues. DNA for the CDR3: TGTGCCAGCAGTTTATCTGGGGGGAGGGCCTCCGAGCAGTACTTC. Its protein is CASSLSGGRASEQYF.

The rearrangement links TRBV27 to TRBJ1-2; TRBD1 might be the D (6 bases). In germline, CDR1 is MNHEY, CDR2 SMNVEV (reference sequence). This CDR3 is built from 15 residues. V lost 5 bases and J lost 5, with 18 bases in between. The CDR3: CASSPDRLLGYGYTF. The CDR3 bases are TGTGCCAGCAGTCCCGACAGGCTTCTGGGTTATGGCTACACCTTC.

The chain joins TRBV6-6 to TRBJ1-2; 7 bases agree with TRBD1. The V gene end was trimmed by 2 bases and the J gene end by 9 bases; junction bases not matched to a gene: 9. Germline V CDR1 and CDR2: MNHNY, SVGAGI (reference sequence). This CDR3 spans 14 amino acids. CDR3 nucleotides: TGTGCCAGCAGTTACAGGGGACAGCGGTTTAGCTACACCTTC. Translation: CASSYRGQRFSYTF.

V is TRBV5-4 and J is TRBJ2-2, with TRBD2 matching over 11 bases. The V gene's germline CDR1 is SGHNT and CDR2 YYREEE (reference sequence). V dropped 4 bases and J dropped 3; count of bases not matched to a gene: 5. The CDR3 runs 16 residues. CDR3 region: CASSPTSGSDTGELFF. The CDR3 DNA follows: TGTGCCAGCAGCCCCACTAGCGGGAGCGACACCGGGGAGCTGTTTTTT.

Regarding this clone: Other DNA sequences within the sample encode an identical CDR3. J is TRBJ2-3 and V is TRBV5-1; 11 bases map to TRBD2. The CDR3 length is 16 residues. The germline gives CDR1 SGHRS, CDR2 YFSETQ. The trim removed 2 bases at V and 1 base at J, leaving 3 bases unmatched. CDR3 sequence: CASSLPLAGGTDTQYF. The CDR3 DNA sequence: TGCGCCAGCAGCTTACCACTAGCGGGGGGCACAGATACGCAGTATTTT. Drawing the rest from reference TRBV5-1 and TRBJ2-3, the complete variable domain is KAGVTQTPRYLIKTRGQQVTLSCSPISGHRSVSWYQQTPGQGLQFLFEYFSETQRNKGNFPGRFSGRQFSNSRSEMNVSTLELGDSALYLCASSLPLAGGTDTQYFGPGTRLTVL.

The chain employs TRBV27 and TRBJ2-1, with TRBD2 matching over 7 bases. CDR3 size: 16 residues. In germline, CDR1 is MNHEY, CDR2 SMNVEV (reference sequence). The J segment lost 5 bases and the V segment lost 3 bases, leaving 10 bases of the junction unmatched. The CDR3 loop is CASSFWGGSVHNEQFF. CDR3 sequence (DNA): TGTGCCAGCAGTTTCTGGGGCGGGAGTGTGCACAATGAGCAGTTCTTC.

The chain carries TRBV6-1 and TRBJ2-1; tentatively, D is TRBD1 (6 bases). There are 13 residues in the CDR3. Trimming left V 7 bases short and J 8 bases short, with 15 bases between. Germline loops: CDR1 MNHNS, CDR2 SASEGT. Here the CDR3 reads CASKTTGFDEQFF. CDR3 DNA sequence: TGTGCCAGCAAAACTACAGGGTTCGATGAGCAGTTCTTC.

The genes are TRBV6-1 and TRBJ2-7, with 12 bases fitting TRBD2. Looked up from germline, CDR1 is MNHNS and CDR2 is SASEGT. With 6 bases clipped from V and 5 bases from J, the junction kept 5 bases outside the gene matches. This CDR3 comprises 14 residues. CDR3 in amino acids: CASRWTSGNDEQYF. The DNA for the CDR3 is TGTGCCAGCAGATGGACTAGCGGGAACGACGAGCAGTACTTC.

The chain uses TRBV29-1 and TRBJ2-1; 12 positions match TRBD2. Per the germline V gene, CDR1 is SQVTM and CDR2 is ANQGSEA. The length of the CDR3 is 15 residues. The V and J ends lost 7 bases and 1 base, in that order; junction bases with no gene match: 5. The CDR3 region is CSAATSGRSYNEQFF. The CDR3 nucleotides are TGCAGCGCCGCCACTAGCGGGAGGTCCTACAATGAGCAGTTCTTC.

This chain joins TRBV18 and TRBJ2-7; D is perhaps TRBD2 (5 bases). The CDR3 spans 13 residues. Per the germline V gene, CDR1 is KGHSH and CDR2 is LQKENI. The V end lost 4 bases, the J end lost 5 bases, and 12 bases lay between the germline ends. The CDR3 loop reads CASSLGSGNEQYF. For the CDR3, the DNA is TGTGCCAGCTCACTGGGATCGGGGAACGAGCAGTACTTC.

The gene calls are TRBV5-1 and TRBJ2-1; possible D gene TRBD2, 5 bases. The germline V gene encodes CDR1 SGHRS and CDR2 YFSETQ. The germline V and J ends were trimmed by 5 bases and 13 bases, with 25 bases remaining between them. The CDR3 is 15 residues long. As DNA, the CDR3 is TGCGCCAGCAGTTTGCCCGCGGACTTCGGATTAAACCAGTTCTTC. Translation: CASSLPADFGLNQFF. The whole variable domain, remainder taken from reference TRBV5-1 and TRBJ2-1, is KAGVTQTPRYLIKTRGQQVTLSCSPISGHRSVSWYQQTPGQGLQFLFEYFSETQRNKGNFPGRFSGRQFSNSRSEMNVSTLELGDSALYLCASSLPADFGLNQFFGPGTRLTVL.

In DNA form, the CDR3 reads TGTGCCAGCAGTGAAACGCGACAGTACCTATCTGGGGCCAACGTCCTGACTTTC. This gives the protein CASSETRQYLSGANVLTF. J is TRBJ2-6 and V is TRBV25-1; TRBD1 is a possible D gene (5 bases). Germline V gene sequence: CDR1 MGHDK, CDR2 SYGVNS. The CDR3 is 18 residues long. Trimming stripped 2 bases from V and 1 base from J, with 15 bases between. Using reference TRBV25-1 and TRBJ2-6 for the parts outside the CDR3, the full variable domain is EADIYQTPRYLVIGTGKKITLECSQTMGHDKMYWYQQDPGMELHLIHYSYGVNSTEKGDLSSESTVSRIRTEHFPLTLESARPSHTSQYLCASSETRQYLSGANVLTFGAGSRLTVL.

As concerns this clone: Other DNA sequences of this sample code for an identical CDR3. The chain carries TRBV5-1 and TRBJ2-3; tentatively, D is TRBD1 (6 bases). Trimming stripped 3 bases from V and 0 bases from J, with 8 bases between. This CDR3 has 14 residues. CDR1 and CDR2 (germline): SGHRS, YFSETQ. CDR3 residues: CASSSGQSTDTQYF. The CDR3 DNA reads TGCGCCAGCAGCTCGGGACAAAGCACAGATACGCAGTATTTT.

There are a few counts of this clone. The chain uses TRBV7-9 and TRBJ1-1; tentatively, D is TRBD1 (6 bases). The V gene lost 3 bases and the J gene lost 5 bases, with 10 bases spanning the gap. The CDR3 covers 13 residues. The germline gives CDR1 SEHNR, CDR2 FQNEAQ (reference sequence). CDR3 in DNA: TGTGCCAGCAGCTTCGCCGGACAGACTGAAGCTTTCTTT. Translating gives CASSFAGQTEAFF.

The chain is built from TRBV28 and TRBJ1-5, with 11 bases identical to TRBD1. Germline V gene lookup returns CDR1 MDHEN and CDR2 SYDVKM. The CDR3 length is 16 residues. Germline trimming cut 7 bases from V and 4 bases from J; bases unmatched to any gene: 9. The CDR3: CASTLQDRGRNQPQHF. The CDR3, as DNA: TGTGCCAGCACTCTTCAGGACAGGGGGCGGAATCAGCCCCAGCATTTT.